This T cell receptor beta chain was documented in a study of cytomegalovirus exposure and HLA in healthy donors. Trimming removed 2 bases from V and 4 bases from J, with 11 bases in between. The length of the CDR3 is 14 residues. CDR1 SGHVS and CDR2 FQNEAQ come from the germline V gene. Study-level findings and limits: There was a cluster of highly shared sequence variants that was likely a sequencing artifact. CMV serostatus was the sole immune exposure data available.

It was with 60 Vbeta and 13 Jbeta primers that the PCR ran. TCRdb keeps only in-frame clones here, not all; method: immunoSEQ multiplex PCR. Counted here are 150,000 to 200,000 clones, around 80% occurring once; the ten biggest clones make up roughly 3.7%. Note on this clone: The antigen remains unidentified.

Sequencing was performed on PBMCs. This sequence joins TRBV7-8 and TRBJ2-5, with D hard to call. This sequence originates from a woman aged 55-69 years in good health and CMV-seropositive. CDR3 protein: CASSLRDILETQYF. For the CDR3, the DNA is TGTGCCAGCAGCTTACGAGACATTTTAGAGACCCAGTACTTC. Filled out from reference TRBV7-8 and TRBJ2-5, the complete variable domain reads GAGVSQSPRYKVAKRGQDVALRCDPISGHVSLFWYQQALGQGPEFLTYFQNEAQLDKSGLPSDRFFAERPEGSVSTLKIQRTQQEDSAVYLCASSLRDILETQYFGPGTRLLVL.